Below are 16 T cell receptor beta chains sequenced from a single sample in a study of TIL therapy for anti-PD-1-resistant metastatic lung cancer. Sequencing used immunoSEQ v3. TCRdb's table, derived via immunoSEQ multiplex PCR, lists solely in-frame clones and lacks some. The sample gives some 45,000 clones, 80% to 90% of which show up once; approximately 5% is in the top ten. Time point defined: pre-treatment sample, taken before nivolumab and TIL therapy. The sample here was blood, taken at baseline. The receptors stem from a person aged 25 to 85 with non-small cell lung cancer.

The V and J genes are TRBV5-4 and TRBJ2-1; 11 nucleotides agree with TRBD1. The CDR3 consists of 15 residues. V shed 5 bases and J 5 bases; nucleotides not matched to a gene: 6. Germline loops: CDR1 SGHNT, CDR2 YYREEE (reference sequence). CDR3 DNA: TGTGCCAGCAGTCCGGACAGGGGGCGCAACAATGAGCAGTTCTTC. Translation gives CASSPDRGRNNEQFF.

This clone has only a few counts. The chain uses TRBV5-1 and TRBJ1-1, with TRBD1 identical over 7 bases. Germline values: CDR1 SGHRS, CDR2 YFSETQ. V shed 3 bases and J 10 bases; nucleotides not matched to a gene: 6. The CDR3 is made up of 12 amino acids. CDR3 residues: CASSSDRVGAFF. The DNA for the CDR3 is TGCGCCAGCAGCTCCGACAGGGTAGGAGCTTTCTTT.

The chain employs TRBV9 and TRBJ2-5; 14 bases fit TRBD2. From germline, CDR1 is SGDLS and CDR2 YYNGEE. J gave up 5 bases and V 4 bases, and 7 bases lay outside the gene matches. The CDR3 loop spans 16 amino acids. The CDR3 is CASSRLAGGPRETQYF. The CDR3 DNA sequence: TGTGCCAGCAGCCGACTAGCGGGAGGGCCGAGGGAGACCCAGTACTTC.

This sequence joins TRBV5-1 and TRBJ2-1, with a tentative D call TRBD2 (5 bases). The CDR3 is made up of 11 amino acids. Germline V gives CDR1 SGHRS, CDR2 YFSETQ. The V end lost 5 bases, the J end lost 10 bases, and 10 bases lay between the germline ends. The CDR3 here is CASREAEEQFF. CDR3 sequence (DNA): TGCGCCAGCAGAGAAGCGGAAGAGCAGTTCTTC.

The rearrangement uses TRBV18 and TRBJ2-7, with 8 bases fitting TRBD2. Germline V gene data show CDR1 as KGHSH and CDR2 as LQKENI. V shed 0 bases and J 6 bases; nucleotides not matched to a gene: 10. There are 16 residues in the CDR3. The CDR3 sequence is CASSPPFGSGKGEQYF. In DNA form, the CDR3 reads TGTGCCAGCTCACCACCCTTTGGTAGCGGGAAGGGCGAGCAGTACTTC. Filled out from reference TRBV18 and TRBJ2-7, the complete variable domain reads NAGVMQNPRHLVRRRGQEARLRCSPMKGHSHVYWYRQLPEEGLKFMVYLQKENIIDESGMPKERFSAEFPKEGPSILRIQQVVRGDSAAYFCASSPPFGSGKGEQYFGPGTRLTVT.

This clone was observed a few times. The chain joins TRBV27 to TRBJ1-6, with 8 bases matching TRBD1. The CDR3 sequence is 15 residues long. V was pared by 7 bases and J by 7 bases, with 9 bases of the junction left unmatched. Germline loops: CDR1 MNHEY, CDR2 SMNVEV (reference sequence). The chain's CDR3 is CASMDRALRNSPLHF. DNA for the CDR3: TGTGCCAGCATGGACAGGGCTCTCCGGAATTCACCCCTCCACTTT.

The genes are TRBV6-5 and TRBJ1-2; D is unclear. The CDR3 consists of 15 residues. The germline V and J ends were trimmed by 5 bases and 7 bases, with 20 bases remaining between them. Germline V gives CDR1 MNHEY, CDR2 SVGAGI. The CDR3 DNA follows: TGTGCCAGCAGTAAGCAGCCAGGAGGTTATGGTGGCTACACCTTC. This sequence encodes CASSKQPGGYGGYTF.

This clone was counted a few times. One junction end disagrees with the germline gene, perhaps due to a read error. The CDR3 is CSAPEGRQHF. CDR3 nucleotide sequence: TGCAGTGCCCCGGAGGGACGACAGCACTTT. The genes are TRBV20-1 and TRBJ1-1; a weak D match, TRBD1 (5 bases). CDR1 and CDR2 from the germline V gene are DFQATT and SNEGSKA (reference sequence). The CDR3 runs to 10 residues.

The table lists this clone with a count of one. The chain recombines TRBV5-6 with TRBJ1-6; no definite D call. The CDR3 sequence is 14 residues long. Germline-derived CDR1 and CDR2 are SGHDT and YYEEEE. Trimming took 0 bases from V and 8 from J, leaving 9 bases between them. For the CDR3, the DNA is TGTGCCAGCAGCTTGGGTCGGCCGGATTCACCCCTCCACTTT. The encoded protein is CASSLGRPDSPLHF.

This chain uses TRBV27 with TRBJ1-6, with D unclear. The CDR3 covers 14 residues. The ends were cut back, 8 bases at V and 6 bases at J, with 14 bases in the middle. CDR1 is MNHEY, CDR2 SMNVEV, per germline (reference sequence). The CDR3 DNA reads as TGTGCCAGCGCGAAGGGCAGTAGTAATTCACCCCTCCACTTT. Encoded protein: CASAKGSSNSPLHF.

This clone occurred a few times. V usage is TRBV9 and J usage is TRBJ1-1; 7 nucleotides line up with TRBD1. This CDR3 spans 13 amino acids. Trimming cost V 3 bases and J 4 bases; bases outside gene matches: 3. Germline assignment: CDR1 SGDLS and CDR2 YYNGEE. Here the CDR3 reads CASSATGTTEAFF. The CDR3 nucleotides read TGTGCCAGCAGCGCGACAGGGACCACTGAAGCTTTCTTT.

The chain carries TRBV4-3 and TRBJ1-6; weak D call: TRBD1 (5 bases). V gave up 0 bases and J gave up 4 bases, with 7 bases separating them. Germline CDR1 reads LGHNA; CDR2 reads YSLEER. The CDR3 consists of 15 residues. The CDR3 sequence: CASSQDRVYNSPLHF. Here the CDR3 DNA reads TGCGCCAGCAGCCAAGACAGGGTTTATAATTCACCCCTCCACTTT.

This clone turned up a few times. The chain has TRBV14 and TRBJ1-1; maybe TRBD1 (5 bases). The CDR3 covers 15 residues. V was trimmed by 4 bases and J by 5 bases, leaving 17 bases between them. Germline CDR1 is SGHDN and CDR2 is FVKESK. The CDR3 loop reads CASSPIWGEGTEAFF. In DNA, the CDR3 is TGTGCCAGCAGCCCAATATGGGGGGAGGGGACTGAAGCTTTCTTT.

This clone was found once. The chain employs TRBV13 and TRBJ1-1, with D unresolved. Germline V CDR1 and CDR2: PRHDT, FYEKMQ (reference sequence). There are 14 residues in the CDR3. Trimming took 0 bases from V and 14 from J, leaving 19 bases between them. The CDR3: CASSLGQVAAPIFF. CDR3 bases: TGTGCCAGCAGCTTAGGTCAGGTGGCGGCCCCGATCTTCTTT.

This clone was counted only a few times. The rearrangement uses TRBV6-6 and TRBJ1-5; 8 bases map to TRBD1. Trimming took 10 bases from V and 6 from J; bases not matched to a gene: 8. The CDR3 sequence is 13 residues long. Germline lookup yields CDR1 MNHNY and CDR2 SVGAGI (reference sequence). CDR3 in DNA: TGTGCCACACAGGGGGGGAATGGTCAGCCCCAGCATTTT. Its protein product is CATQGGNGQPQHF.

The chain recombines TRBV11-3 with TRBJ2-3; 8 nucleotides match TRBD2. V lost 5 bases, J lost 0 bases, and 13 bases stayed unmatched. This CDR3 comprises 18 residues. Looked up from germline, CDR1 is SGHNT and CDR2 is YENEEA. The CDR3 loop is CASSPREARGGSTDTQYF. For the CDR3, the DNA is TGTGCCAGCAGCCCCCGGGAGGCCCGGGGGGGAAGCACAGATACGCAGTATTTT. The complete variable domain, with remaining parts taken from reference TRBV11-3 and TRBJ2-3, reads EAGVVQSPRYKIIEKKQPVAFWCNPISGHNTLYWYLQNLGQGPELLIRYENEEAVDDSQLPKDRFSAERLKGVDSTLKIQPAELGDSAVYLCASSPREARGGSTDTQYFGPGTRLTVL.